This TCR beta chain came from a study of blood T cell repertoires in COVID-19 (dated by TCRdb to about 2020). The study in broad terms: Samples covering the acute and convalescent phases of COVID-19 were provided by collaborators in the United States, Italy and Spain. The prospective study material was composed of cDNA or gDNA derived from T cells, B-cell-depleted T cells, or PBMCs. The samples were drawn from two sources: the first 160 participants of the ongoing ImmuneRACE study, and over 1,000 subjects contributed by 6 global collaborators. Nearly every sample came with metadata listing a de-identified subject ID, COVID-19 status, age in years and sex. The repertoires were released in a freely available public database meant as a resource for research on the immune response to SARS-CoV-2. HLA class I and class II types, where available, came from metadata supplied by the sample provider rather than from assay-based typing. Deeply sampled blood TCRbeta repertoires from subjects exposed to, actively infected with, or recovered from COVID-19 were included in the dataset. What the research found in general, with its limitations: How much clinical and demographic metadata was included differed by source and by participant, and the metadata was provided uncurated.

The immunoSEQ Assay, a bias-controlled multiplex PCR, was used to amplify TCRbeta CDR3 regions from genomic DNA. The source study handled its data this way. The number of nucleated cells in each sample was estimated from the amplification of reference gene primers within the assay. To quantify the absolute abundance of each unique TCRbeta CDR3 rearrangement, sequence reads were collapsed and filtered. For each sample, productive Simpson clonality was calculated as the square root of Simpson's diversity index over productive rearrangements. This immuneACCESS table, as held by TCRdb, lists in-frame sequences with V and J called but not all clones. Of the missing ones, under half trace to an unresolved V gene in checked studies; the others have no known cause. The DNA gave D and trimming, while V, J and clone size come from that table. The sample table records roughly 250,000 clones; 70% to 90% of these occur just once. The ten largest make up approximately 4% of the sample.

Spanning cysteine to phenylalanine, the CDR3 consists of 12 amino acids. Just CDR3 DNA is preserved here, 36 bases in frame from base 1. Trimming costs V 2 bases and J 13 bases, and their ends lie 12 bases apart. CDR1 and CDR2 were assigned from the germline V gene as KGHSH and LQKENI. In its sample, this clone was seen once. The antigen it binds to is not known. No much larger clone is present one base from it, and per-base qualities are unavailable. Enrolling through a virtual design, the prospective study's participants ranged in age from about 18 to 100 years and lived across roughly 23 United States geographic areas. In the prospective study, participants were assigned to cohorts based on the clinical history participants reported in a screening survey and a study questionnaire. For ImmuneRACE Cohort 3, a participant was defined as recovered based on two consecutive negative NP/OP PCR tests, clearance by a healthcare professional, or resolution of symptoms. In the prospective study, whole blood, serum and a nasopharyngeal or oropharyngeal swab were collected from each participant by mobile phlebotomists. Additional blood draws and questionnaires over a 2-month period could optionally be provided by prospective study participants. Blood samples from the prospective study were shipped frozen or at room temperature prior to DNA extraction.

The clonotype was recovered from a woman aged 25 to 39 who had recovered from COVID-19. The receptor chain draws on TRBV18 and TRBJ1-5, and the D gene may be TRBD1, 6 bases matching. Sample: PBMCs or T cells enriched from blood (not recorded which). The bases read TGTGCCAGCTCACCAACCCCGGACAGTCAGCATTTT. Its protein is CASSPTPDSQHF.